These 10 T cell receptor beta chains came from one sample sequenced in a study of cytomegalovirus exposure and HLA in healthy donors. The PCR employed 60 Vbeta primers together with 13 Jbeta primers. Assay: immunoSEQ multiplex PCR; the TCRdb copy retains only in-frame clones and omits some. The repertoire includes 55,000 to 65,000 clones, around 80% of them detected once, and 5.5% to 7% sits in the top ten. Sequencing used PBMCs. These receptors originate from a male donor in good health and CMV-seronegative.

This chain connects TRBV10-2 to TRBJ2-1, with a possible D match to TRBD1 (5 bases). Trimming took off 5 bases at V and 0 bases at J, with 11 bases between the two ends. The germline gives CDR1 WSHSY, CDR2 SAAADI. The CDR3 is made up of 15 amino acids. DNA of the CDR3: TGCGCCAGCAGTAATGCAGGGCCCTCCTACAATGAGCAGTTCTTC. It yields the protein CASSNAGPSYNEQFF.

The V gene is TRBV7-8, the J gene TRBJ1-4; TRBD1 might be the D (5 bases). Germline-derived CDR1 and CDR2 are SGHVS and FQNEAQ. With 4 bases removed from V and 8 bases from J, the gap between germline ends came to 14 bases. The CDR3 has 14 amino acids. DNA for the CDR3: TGTGCCAGCAGCTCTACGTCGGGGGGAGAAAAACTGTTTTTT. Its protein product is CASSSTSGGEKLFF.

The chain recombines TRBV9 with TRBJ2-2; tentatively, D is TRBD1 (5 bases). Between the trimmed V and J ends, which lost 0 bases and 7 bases, there was a span of 13 bases. Germline-derived CDR1 and CDR2 are SGDLS and YYNGEE. This CDR3 region has 15 residues. CDR3 amino acids: CASSVDTGPGGELFF. CDR3 nucleotides: TGTGCCAGCAGCGTAGATACAGGACCGGGCGGGGAGCTGTTTTTT. Combining the CDR3 with reference TRBV9 and TRBJ2-2 gives the whole variable domain DSGVTQTPKHLITATGQRVTLRCSPRSGDLSVYWYQQSLDQGLQFLIQYYNGEERAKGNILERFSAQQFPDLHSELNLSSLELGDSALYFCASSVDTGPGGELFFGEGSRLTVL.

In nucleotides, the CDR3 is TGTGCCAGCAGCACGGACAGGGGAATTGTCACTGAAGCTTTCTTT. This translates into CASSTDRGIVTEAFF. V and J are TRBV11-2 and TRBJ1-1; TRBD1 matches at 9 bases. The ends lost 5 bases at V and 4 bases at J; junction bases unmatched: 8. Per the germline V gene, CDR1 is SGHAT and CDR2 is FQNNGV. The CDR3 sequence is 15 residues long.

The chain uses TRBV6-5 and TRBJ2-5, with a possible D match to TRBD1 (5 bases). The DNA matches TRBJ2-7 better at its end, which makes the J call doubtful. The CDR3 is 15 amino acids. Germline V lookup: CDR1 MNHEY, CDR2 SVGAGI. DNA of the CDR3: TGTGCCAGCAGTGTTCTCTCCACAGGTTCCTACGAGCAGTACTTC. Translated: CASSVLSTGSYEQYF.

The chain employs TRBV5-1 and TRBJ2-5; 9 bases map to TRBD2. CDR1 and CDR2 from the germline V gene are SGHRS and YFSETQ. This CDR3 has 15 amino acids. V was clipped by 4 bases and J by 4 bases; unmatched bases: 8. This chain's CDR3 is CASSMSGLARETQYF. The CDR3 DNA sequence: TGCGCCAGCAGCATGTCGGGACTAGCTCGAGAGACCCAGTACTTC.

V gene TRBV5-6 combines with J gene TRBJ2-7; possibly TRBD2 for D (5 bases). Trimming shortened V by 2 bases and J by 2 bases, and 8 bases separated the two germline ends. CDR1 is SGHDT, CDR2 YYEEEE, per germline. The CDR3 is 13 amino acids. The CDR3 sequence: CASSFAGTYEQYF. DNA of the CDR3: TGTGCCAGCAGCTTCGCGGGTACCTACGAGCAGTACTTC.

The rearrangement uses TRBV18 and TRBJ1-2; TRBD1 aligns across 10 bases. The junction had 8 bases not matched to a gene; V was cut back by 6 bases and J by 7 bases. There are 14 residues in the CDR3. From germline, CDR1 is KGHSH and CDR2 LQKENI. In DNA form, the CDR3 reads TGTGCCAGCTCTCGACAGGGGGCATTGGGTGGCTACACCTTC. It specifies CASSRQGALGGYTF.

This rearrangement joins TRBV19 to TRBJ1-1; 8 bases are a match to TRBD1. J gave up 2 bases and V 3 bases, and 5 bases lay outside the gene matches. The germline V gene has CDR1 LNHDA and CDR2 SQIVND (reference sequence). The CDR3 has 15 residues. The CDR3 loop is CASSIPQGANTEAFF. DNA of the CDR3: TGTGCCAGTAGTATCCCTCAGGGGGCAAACACTGAAGCTTTCTTT.

The chain carries TRBV12-1 and TRBJ1-3; TRBD1, as called in the table, went unchecked against the DNA. TRBV12-1 is an annotated pseudogene. The CDR3 has 18 amino acids. The CDR3 region is CASSFDRDREVSGNTIYF. The CDR3 nucleotides read TGTGCCAGCAGCTTTGATAGGGACAGGGAGGTCTCTGGAAACACCATATATTTT.